Reported below is one T cell receptor (beta chain). The antigen is undetermined. V shed 5 bases and J shed 2 bases, with 12 bases lying between them. The CDR3 totals 14 residues. CDR1 and CDR2 (germline): MDHEN, SYDVKM. The entry originates in a study of cytomegalovirus exposure and HLA in healthy donors. Study-wide findings and caveats: Later on, an analysis found that several of the most significant clusters appeared to be linked to common viral pathogens, which included parvovirus B19. Based on reports, TCR beta sequences accurately predicted HLA-A and HLA-B alleles for most subjects.

13 Jbeta primers and 60 Vbeta primers were used for the PCR. Sequencing was performed with immunoSEQ multiplex PCR; in TCRdb, only in-frame clones are kept and a portion is missing. The sample lists approximately 59,000 clones; 70% to 80% were seen once. The chain recombines TRBV28 with TRBJ1-1; D is unresolved. The receptor was derived from a girl aged 10 to 17 in good health and CMV-seropositive. Sequences were obtained from PBMCs. The DNA for the CDR3 is TGTGCCAGCAGTGGGCAATTCCCTAACACTGAAGCTTTCTTT. Encoded protein: CASSGQFPNTEAFF.